What follows are 20 T cell receptor beta chains derived from one specimen sequenced in a study of CD8 T cells in Susac syndrome. About 0.45 to 1 ug RNA was reverse transcribed with random hexamers. TCRdb independently ran MiXCR on the immunoSEQ multiplex PCR reads; one entry per CDR3 protein. Of 75,000 to 100,000 distinct CDR3 sequences in the sample, nearly 95% are singletons; the top ten hold approximately 0.9%. The source material was CD8+ T cells from PBMCs. These receptors were obtained from a human donor with Susac syndrome.

The rearrangement links TRBV7-3 to TRBJ2-3; D is unclear. Germline CDR1 and CDR2: SGHTA and FQGTGA. With 2 bases removed from V and 4 bases from J, the gap between germline ends came to 7 bases. The CDR3 is 13 amino acids. CDR3 bases: TGTGCCAGCAGCTTATGGGGATCAGATACGCAGTATTTT. Amino acids: CASSLWGSDTQYF.

The V and J genes are TRBV27 and TRBJ2-7; D is unresolved. The ends were cut back, 5 bases at V and 4 bases at J, with 15 bases in the middle. Germline-derived CDR1 and CDR2 are MNHEY and SMNVEV (reference sequence). CDR3 length: 14 residues. The CDR3 reads CASSPTREGYEQYF. CDR3 nucleotide sequence: TGTGCCAGCAGTCCGACAAGGGAAGGGTACGAGCAGTACTTC.

The chain couples TRBV18 to TRBJ1-5; D is perhaps TRBD1 (5 bases). The CDR3 is 17 residues long. Germline CDR1 is KGHSH and CDR2 is LQKENI. The V gene lost 3 bases and the J gene lost 0 bases, with 15 bases spanning the gap. The CDR3 reads CASSPNAGQNSNQPQHF. CDR3 nucleotide sequence: TGTGCCAGCTCACCTAATGCGGGGCAAAATAGCAATCAGCCCCAGCATTTT.

The gene calls are TRBV30 and TRBJ2-1; the match to TRBD2 covers 9 bases. Germline trimming cut 2 bases from V and 10 bases from J; bases unmatched to any gene: 6. The CDR3 runs 13 residues. Germline CDR1 GTSNPN, CDR2 SVGIG (reference sequence). The CDR3 here is CAWSTAGGEEQFF. The CDR3 nucleotides are TGTGCCTGGAGTACAGCGGGAGGAGAGGAGCAGTTCTTC.

CDR3 in DNA: TGCAGTGCTAGAGTCTCAGGGGGCAGCTACAATGAGCAGTTCTTC. Its translation is CSARVSGGSYNEQFF. J is TRBJ2-1 and V is TRBV20-1; 8 positions agree with TRBD1. The CDR3 loop spans 15 amino acids. Per the germline V gene, CDR1 is DFQATT and CDR2 is SNEGSKA (reference sequence). V gave up 1 base and J gave up 3 bases; unmatched junction bases: 5.

The gene calls are TRBV12-3 or TRBV12-4 and TRBJ1-5; D unresolved. Trimming pared 3 bases from V and 4 bases from J, leaving 13 bases between. The CDR3 extends over 15 amino acids. The CDR3 here is CASSLLGQQNQPQHF. DNA of the CDR3: TGTGCCAGCAGTTTGCTAGGGCAGCAAAATCAGCCCCAGCATTTT.

This chain links TRBV27 with TRBJ1-2; TRBD1 is a possible D gene (6 bases). Germline V gene lookup returns CDR1 MNHEY and CDR2 SMNVEV (reference sequence). CDR3 size: 15 residues. Trimming removed 6 bases from V and 7 bases from J, with 21 bases in between. For the CDR3, the DNA is TGTGCCAGCAGCCGAATGGACAGCATTCTGGGTGGCTACACCTTC. This sequence encodes CASSRMDSILGGYTF.

The chain couples TRBV5-6 to TRBJ1-5; 9 bases map to TRBD1. This CDR3 is built from 16 residues. The V gene's germline CDR1 is SGHDT and CDR2 YYEEEE. J lost 2 bases, V lost 3 bases, and 6 bases had no gene match. CDR3 residues: CASSYGTGGGNQPQHF. Here the CDR3 DNA reads TGTGCCAGCAGCTACGGCACAGGGGGCGGCAATCAGCCCCAGCATTTT.

V usage is TRBV7-2 and J usage is TRBJ2-7; 7 nucleotides match TRBD2. CDR1 and CDR2 (germline): SGHTA, FQGNSA. This CDR3 spans 14 amino acids. V lost 4 bases to trimming and J lost 3 bases; unmatched junction nucleotides: 6. The CDR3 reads CASSSGTTYYEQYF. The CDR3 DNA follows: TGTGCCAGCAGCTCCGGGACTACTTACTACGAGCAGTACTTC.

V and J are TRBV4-3 and TRBJ2-1, with 7 bases matching TRBD2. V gave up 3 bases and J gave up 2 bases; unmatched junction bases: 10. This CDR3 is built from 17 residues. Germline CDR1 is LGHNA and CDR2 is YSLEER. CDR3 loop: CASSQGTLADAYNEQFF. CDR3 coding DNA: TGCGCCAGCAGCCAGGGAACCCTAGCGGATGCCTACAATGAGCAGTTCTTC.

This chain connects TRBV19 to TRBJ2-1; 8 nucleotides match TRBD1. Germline values: CDR1 LNHDA, CDR2 SQIVND (reference sequence). Losses at the gene ends were 5 bases for V and 15 bases for J; bases not matched to a gene: 15. This CDR3 has 14 residues. The CDR3 sequence: CASSDRDRFIGVFF. The CDR3 DNA sequence: TGTGCCAGTAGTGACCGGGACAGGTTTATCGGCGTGTTCTTC.

This clonotype has only one observation. This CDR3 is CASSEQGGGNEQYF. Here the CDR3 DNA reads TGTGCCAGCAGCGAACAGGGTGGGGGCAACGAGCAGTACTTC. The V call is TRBV6-5, the J call TRBJ2-7; a possible D gene is TRBD1 (6 bases). The germline V gene encodes CDR1 MNHEY and CDR2 SVGAGI. The CDR3 is 14 amino acids. With 6 bases removed from V and 5 bases from J, the gap between germline ends came to 17 bases.

The chain is built from TRBV27 and TRBJ1-5; 7 nucleotides match TRBD1. CDR3 size: 16 residues. Germline V CDR1 and CDR2: MNHEY, SMNVEV (reference sequence). After removal of 6 bases from V and 0 bases from J, the junction contained 8 bases not matched to a gene. This CDR3 reads CASSIEGTDSNQPQHF. CDR3 coding DNA: TGTGCCAGCAGCATAGAGGGGACAGATAGCAATCAGCCCCAGCATTTT.

The rearrangement uses TRBV3-1 and TRBJ2-7; tentative D call: TRBD2 (6 bases). The germline V gene encodes CDR1 LGHDT and CDR2 YNNKEL (reference sequence). The CDR3 has 16 residues. Trimming removed 1 base at V and 3 bases at J, with 16 bases between. CDR3 nucleotide sequence: TGTGCCAGCAGCCAAGGGCTACAGCGGGCCTACTACGAGCAGTACTTC. Its protein is CASSQGLQRAYYEQYF.

The genes are TRBV20-1 and TRBJ2-1, with 8 bases matching TRBD2. CDR3 length: 14 amino acids. Germline V CDR1 and CDR2: DFQATT, SNEGSKA (reference sequence). Losses at the gene ends were 4 bases for V and 7 bases for J; bases not matched to a gene: 9. This CDR3 is CSANLGTRGNEQFF. The CDR3, as DNA: TGCAGTGCTAACCTTGGGACTAGGGGTAATGAGCAGTTCTTC.

The genes are TRBV12-3 or TRBV12-4 and TRBJ2-5; D is possibly TRBD2 (5 bases). This CDR3 is 15 amino acids long. The V and J ends lost 7 bases and 4 bases respectively, with 19 bases between them. CDR3 region: CASTPWGAYPETQYF. CDR3 nucleotide sequence: TGTGCCAGCACCCCTTGGGGAGCCTACCCAGAGACCCAGTACTTC.

The rearrangement links TRBV5-6 to TRBJ2-3; TRBD2 matches at 9 bases. This CDR3 spans 14 amino acids. Per the germline V gene, CDR1 is SGHDT and CDR2 is YYEEEE. The V segment lost 5 bases and the J segment 2 bases; nucleotides outside the gene matches: 3. The CDR3 protein is CASRSSGITDTQYF. CDR3 DNA sequence: TGTGCCAGCAGATCTAGCGGGATCACAGATACGCAGTATTTT.

The chain couples TRBV14 to TRBJ2-3; D is unresolved. Germline V CDR1 and CDR2: SGHDN, FVKESK. The CDR3 is made up of 13 amino acids. V lost 3 bases to trimming and J lost 7 bases, with 11 bases between them. This chain's CDR3 is CASSHADFYTQYF. The CDR3 nucleotides read TGTGCCAGCAGCCATGCTGACTTCTATACGCAGTATTTT.

This clonotype was detected once. The rearrangement joins TRBV13 to TRBJ2-7; 9 bases are a match to TRBD1. This CDR3 spans 14 amino acids. V dropped 4 bases and J dropped 3; count of bases not matched to a gene: 4. Germline CDR1 PRHDT, CDR2 FYEKMQ (reference sequence). CDR3 coding DNA: TGTGCCAGCAGCTGGGGACAGGGACTCTACGAGCAGTACTTC. Its translation is CASSWGQGLYEQYF.

This chain uses TRBV23-1 with TRBJ1-2; possibly TRBD1 for D (6 bases). TRBV23-1 is known as an ORF, though its function is uncertain. Trimming stripped 0 bases from V and 4 bases from J, with 9 bases between. The CDR3 has 14 amino acids. The CDR3, as DNA: TGCGCCAGCAGTCAATCGGACAGATTCTATGGCTACACCTTC. It is translated as CASSQSDRFYGYTF.